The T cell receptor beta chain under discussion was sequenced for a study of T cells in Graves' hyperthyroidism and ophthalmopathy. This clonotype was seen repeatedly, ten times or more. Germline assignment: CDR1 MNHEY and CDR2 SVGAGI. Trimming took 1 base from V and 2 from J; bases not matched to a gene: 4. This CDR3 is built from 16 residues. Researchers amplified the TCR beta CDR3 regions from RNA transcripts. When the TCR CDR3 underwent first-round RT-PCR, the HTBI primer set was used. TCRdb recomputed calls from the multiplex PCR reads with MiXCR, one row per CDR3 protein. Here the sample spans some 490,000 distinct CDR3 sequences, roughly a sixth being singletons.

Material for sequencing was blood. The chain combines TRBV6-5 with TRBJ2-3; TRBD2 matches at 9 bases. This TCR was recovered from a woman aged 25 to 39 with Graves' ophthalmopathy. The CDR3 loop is CASSYYLAGSTDTQYF. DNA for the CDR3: TGTGCCAGCAGTTACTATCTAGCGGGATCCACAGATACGCAGTATTTT.